This T cell receptor (beta chain) was sequenced during a study of cytotoxic CD8 clonotypes in ibrutinib-treated CLL. This table comes from immunoSEQ multiplex PCR, and its TCRdb copy is limited to in-frame clones, with some not included. The data contain 300,000 to 400,000 clones, roughly 71% of them singletons. This CDR3 comprises 16 residues. V lost 3 bases and J lost 4, with 15 bases in between. CDR1 LGHNA and CDR2 YSLEER come from the germline V gene. This sample comprised PBMCs, obtained after 36 months of ibrutinib treatment. The chain employs TRBV4-3 and TRBJ2-2; the D call may be TRBD1 or TRBD2 (5 bases each). The sequence derives from a human donor with chronic lymphocytic leukemia. The CDR3 DNA reads as TGCGCCAGCAGCCAGGTTAGGGGAGCTGGCACCGGGGAGCTGTTTTTT. Amino acids: CASSQVRGAGTGELFF.